This entry features one T cell receptor (beta chain) sequence. Its antigen is not identified. These data originate in a study of T cells in localized non-small cell lung cancer. Study-wide results and limits: One tumor region alone was sequenced, and heterogeneity therefore remains possible. Adjacent uninvolved lung had the highest clonality, suggesting focused antigen responses. There was an association of higher blood T cell density with longer overall survival. Paired adjacent lung recovered a median around 59 of the top 100 tumor clones.

Profiled with immunoSEQ multiplex PCR; TCRdb holds only in-frame clones, not every one. The table shows around 64,000 clones, with 70% to 90% occurring only once. From germline, CDR1 is SGHRS and CDR2 YFSETQ. This CDR3 spans 15 amino acids. The junction had 2 bases not matched to a gene; V was cut back by 1 base and J by 2 bases. This material consisted of peripheral blood, taken before any cancer treatment. This TCR came from a man aged 40 to 70 with stage I squamous cell lung carcinoma. J is TRBJ2-3 and V is TRBV5-1; TRBD2 matches at 9 bases. CDR3 loop: CASSLPSGNTDTQYF. In DNA form, the CDR3 reads TGCGCCAGCAGCTTGCCTAGCGGGAACACAGATACGCAGTATTTT.